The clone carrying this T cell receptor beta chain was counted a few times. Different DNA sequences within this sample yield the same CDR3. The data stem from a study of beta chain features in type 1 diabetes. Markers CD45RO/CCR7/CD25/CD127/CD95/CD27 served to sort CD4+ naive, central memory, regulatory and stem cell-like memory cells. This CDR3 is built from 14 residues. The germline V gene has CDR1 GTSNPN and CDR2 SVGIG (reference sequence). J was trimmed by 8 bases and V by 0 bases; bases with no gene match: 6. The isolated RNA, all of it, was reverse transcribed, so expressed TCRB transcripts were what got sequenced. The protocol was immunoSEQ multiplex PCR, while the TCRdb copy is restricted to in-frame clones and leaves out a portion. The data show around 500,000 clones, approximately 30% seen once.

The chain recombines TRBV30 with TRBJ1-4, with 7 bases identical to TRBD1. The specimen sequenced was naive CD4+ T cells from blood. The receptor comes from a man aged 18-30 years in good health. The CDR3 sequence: CAWSVGQGGEKLFF. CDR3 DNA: TGTGCCTGGAGTGTCGGCCAAGGGGGCGAAAAACTGTTTTTT.